This TCR beta chain appears in the sequencing data of a study of shared clonotypes between healthy human individuals. Study results and limitations: In this cohort, only blood was sampled, and tissue repertoires likely differ. Relative to clonotypes present in all four donors, those not shared had lower generation probabilities.

This clone has just one count. Its antigen remains unidentified. Some clones are missing from TCRdb's copy, which holds only in-frame ones; the method was immunoSEQ multiplex PCR. The table shows about 580,000 clones, with roughly 98% occurring only once. CD45RO negativity and positive selection for CCR7 defined naive CD8 cells, a population that excluded terminally differentiated effector memory CD45RA+ cells. The specimen was naive CD8+ T cells sorted from blood. This receptor was obtained from a man aged 30 to 45 in good health.

The CDR3 DNA reads as TGTGCCAGCAGCTCCGTAGGGCGGGCAGACTACGAGCAGTACTTC. Its translation is CASSSVGRADYEQYF. V and J are TRBV7-8 and TRBJ2-7; a weak D match, TRBD2 (5 bases). The CDR3 has 15 residues. Germline values: CDR1 SGHVS, CDR2 FQNEAQ. The V and J ends lost 4 bases and 3 bases respectively, with 16 bases between them.